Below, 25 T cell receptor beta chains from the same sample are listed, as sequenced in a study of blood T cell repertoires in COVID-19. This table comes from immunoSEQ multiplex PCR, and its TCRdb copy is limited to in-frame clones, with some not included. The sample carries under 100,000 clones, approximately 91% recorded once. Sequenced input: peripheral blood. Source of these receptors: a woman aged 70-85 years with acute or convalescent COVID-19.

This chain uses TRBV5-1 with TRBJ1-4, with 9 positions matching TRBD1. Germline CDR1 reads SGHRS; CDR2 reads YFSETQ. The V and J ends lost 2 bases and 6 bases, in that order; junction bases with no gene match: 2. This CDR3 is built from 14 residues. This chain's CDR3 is CASSFDRGDEKLFF. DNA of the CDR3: TGCGCCAGCAGCTTCGACAGGGGGGATGAAAAACTGTTTTTT.

Written as DNA, the CDR3 is TGTGCCAGCAGCCAGAGGGCTAGCGGGACTAGATACAATGAGCAGTTCTTC. It encodes CASSQRASGTRYNEQFF. The chain carries TRBV7-2 and TRBJ2-1; 9 nucleotides agree with TRBD2. The CDR3 covers 17 residues. Trimming took 5 bases from V and 4 from J; bases not matched to a gene: 12. In germline, CDR1 is SGHTA, CDR2 FQGNSA.

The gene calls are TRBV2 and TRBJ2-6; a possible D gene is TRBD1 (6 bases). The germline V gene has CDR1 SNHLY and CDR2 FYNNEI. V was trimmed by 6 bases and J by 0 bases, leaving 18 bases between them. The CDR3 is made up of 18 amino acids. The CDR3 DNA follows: TGTGCCAGCAGGAATCCCGGACAGATAATCTCTGGGGCCAACGTCCTGACTTTC. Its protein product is CASRNPGQIISGANVLTF.

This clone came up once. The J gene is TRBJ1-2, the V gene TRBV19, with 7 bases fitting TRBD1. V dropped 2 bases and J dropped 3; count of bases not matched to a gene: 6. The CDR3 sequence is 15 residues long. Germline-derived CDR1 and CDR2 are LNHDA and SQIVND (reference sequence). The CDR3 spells CASSIKMGQHYGYTF. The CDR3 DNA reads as TGTGCCAGTAGTATAAAAATGGGACAGCACTATGGCTACACCTTC.

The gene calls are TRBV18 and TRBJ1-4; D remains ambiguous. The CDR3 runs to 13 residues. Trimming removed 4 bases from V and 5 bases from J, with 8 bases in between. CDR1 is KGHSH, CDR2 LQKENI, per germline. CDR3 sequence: CASSQLSNEKLFF. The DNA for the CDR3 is TGTGCCAGCTCACAACTCTCAAATGAAAAACTGTTTTTT.

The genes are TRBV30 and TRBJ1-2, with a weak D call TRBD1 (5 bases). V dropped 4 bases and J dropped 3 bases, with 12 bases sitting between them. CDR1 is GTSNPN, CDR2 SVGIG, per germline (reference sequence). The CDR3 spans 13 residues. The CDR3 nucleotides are TGTGCCTGGACCCCCGACAGTTACTATGGCTACACCTTC. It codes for CAWTPDSYYGYTF.

CDR3 region: CAWSVGQPGVQETQYF. CDR3 coding DNA: TGTGCCTGGAGTGTGGGGCAGCCGGGGGTCCAAGAGACCCAGTACTTC. V is TRBV30 and J is TRBJ2-5; D may be TRBD2 (6 bases). The length of the CDR3 is 16 residues. Trimming shortened V by 0 bases and J by 1 base, and 15 bases separated the two germline ends. Germline CDR1 is GTSNPN and CDR2 is SVGIG (reference sequence).

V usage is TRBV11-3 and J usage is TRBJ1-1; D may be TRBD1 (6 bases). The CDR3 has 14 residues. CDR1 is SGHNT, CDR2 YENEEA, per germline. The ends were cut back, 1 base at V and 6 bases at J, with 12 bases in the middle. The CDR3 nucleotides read TGTGCCAGCAGCTTAGGGCGACCAGGGGCTGAAGCTTTCTTT. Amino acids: CASSLGRPGAEAFF.

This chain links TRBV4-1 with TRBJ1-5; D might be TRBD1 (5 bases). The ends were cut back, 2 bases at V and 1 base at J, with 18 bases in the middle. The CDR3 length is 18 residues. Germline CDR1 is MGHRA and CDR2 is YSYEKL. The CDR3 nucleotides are TGCGCCAGCAGCCAAACGGGACTTCATGGAGGGAGCAATCAGCCCCAGCATTTT. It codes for CASSQTGLHGGSNQPQHF.

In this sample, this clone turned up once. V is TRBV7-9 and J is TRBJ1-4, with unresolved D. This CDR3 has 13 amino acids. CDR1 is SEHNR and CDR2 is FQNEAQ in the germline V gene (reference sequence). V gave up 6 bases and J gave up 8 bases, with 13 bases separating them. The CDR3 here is CASRGGSEEKLFF. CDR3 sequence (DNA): TGTGCCAGCAGGGGAGGGAGCGAGGAAAAACTGTTTTTT.

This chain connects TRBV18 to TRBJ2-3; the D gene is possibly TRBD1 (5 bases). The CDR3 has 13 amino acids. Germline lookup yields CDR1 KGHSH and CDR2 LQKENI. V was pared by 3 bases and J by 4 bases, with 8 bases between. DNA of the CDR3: TGTGCCAGCTCACCTAGCAGGGCAGATACGCAGTATTTT. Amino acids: CASSPSRADTQYF.

As DNA, the CDR3 is TGTGCCACCAGCATCAGGACCTACAATGAGCAGTTCTTC. This codes for CATSIRTYNEQFF. This chain connects TRBV15 to TRBJ2-1; D is undetermined. From germline, CDR1 is LNHNV and CDR2 YYDKDF (reference sequence). With 4 bases removed from V and 2 bases from J, the gap between germline ends came to 6 bases. The CDR3 extends over 13 amino acids.

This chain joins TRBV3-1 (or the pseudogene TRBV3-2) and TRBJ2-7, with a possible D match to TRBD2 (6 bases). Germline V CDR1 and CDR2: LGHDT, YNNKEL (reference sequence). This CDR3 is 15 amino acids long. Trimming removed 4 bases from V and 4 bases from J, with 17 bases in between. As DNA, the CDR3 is TGTGCCAGCAGCCGGGGATTGGGGGGTTTATACGAGCAGTACTTC. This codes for CASSRGLGGLYEQYF.

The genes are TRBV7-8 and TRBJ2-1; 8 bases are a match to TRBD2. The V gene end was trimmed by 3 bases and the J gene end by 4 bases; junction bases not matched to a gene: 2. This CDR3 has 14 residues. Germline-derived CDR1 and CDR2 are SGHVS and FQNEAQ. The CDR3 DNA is TGTGCCAGCAGCTTTACTAGCGGTTACAATGAGCAGTTCTTC. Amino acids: CASSFTSGYNEQFF.

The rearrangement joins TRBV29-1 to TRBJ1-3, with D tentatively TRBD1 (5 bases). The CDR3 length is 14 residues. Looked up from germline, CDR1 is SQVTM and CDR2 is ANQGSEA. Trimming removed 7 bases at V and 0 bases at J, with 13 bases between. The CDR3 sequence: CSARGGGSGNTIYF. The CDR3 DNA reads TGCAGCGCCCGCGGGGGGGGCTCTGGAAACACCATATATTTT.

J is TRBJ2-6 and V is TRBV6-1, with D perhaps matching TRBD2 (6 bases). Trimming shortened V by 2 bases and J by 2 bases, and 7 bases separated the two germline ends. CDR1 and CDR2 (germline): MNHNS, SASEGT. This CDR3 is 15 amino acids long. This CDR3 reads CASSEWGAGANVLTF. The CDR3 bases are TGTGCCAGCAGTGAATGGGGGGCTGGGGCCAACGTCCTGACTTTC.

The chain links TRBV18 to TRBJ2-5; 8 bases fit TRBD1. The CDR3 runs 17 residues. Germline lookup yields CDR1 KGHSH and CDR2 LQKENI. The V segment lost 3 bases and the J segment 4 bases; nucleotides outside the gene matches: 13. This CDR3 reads CASSPGRGTGKSETQYF. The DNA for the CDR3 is TGTGCCAGCTCACCTGGAAGGGGGACAGGAAAATCAGAGACCCAGTACTTC.

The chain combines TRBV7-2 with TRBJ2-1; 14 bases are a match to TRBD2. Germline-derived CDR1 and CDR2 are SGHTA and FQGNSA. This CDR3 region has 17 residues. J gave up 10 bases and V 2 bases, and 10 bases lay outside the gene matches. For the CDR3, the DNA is TGTGCCAGCAGCTTACCCCGACTAGCGGGGGGGCCCAGGGAGCAGTTCTTC. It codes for CASSLPRLAGGPREQFF. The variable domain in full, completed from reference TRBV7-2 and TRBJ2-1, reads GAGVSQSPSNKVTEKGKDVELRCDPISGHTALYWYRQSLGQGLEFLIYFQGNSAPDKSGLPSDRFSAERTGGSVSTLTIQRTQQEDSAVYLCASSLPRLAGGPREQFFGPGTRLTVL.

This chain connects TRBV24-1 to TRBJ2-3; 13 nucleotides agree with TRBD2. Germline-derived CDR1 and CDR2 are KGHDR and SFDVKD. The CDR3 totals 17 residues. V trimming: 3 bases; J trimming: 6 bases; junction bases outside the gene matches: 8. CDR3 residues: CATSDRRLAGGRDTQYF. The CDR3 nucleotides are TGTGCCACCAGTGATCGCAGACTAGCGGGAGGAAGGGATACGCAGTATTTT.

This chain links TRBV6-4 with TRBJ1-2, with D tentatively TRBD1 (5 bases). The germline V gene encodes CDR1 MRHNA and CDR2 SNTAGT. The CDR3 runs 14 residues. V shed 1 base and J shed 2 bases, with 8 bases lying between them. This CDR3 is CASSDFPGNYGYTF. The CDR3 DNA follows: TGTGCCAGCAGTGACTTCCCAGGGAACTATGGCTACACCTTC.

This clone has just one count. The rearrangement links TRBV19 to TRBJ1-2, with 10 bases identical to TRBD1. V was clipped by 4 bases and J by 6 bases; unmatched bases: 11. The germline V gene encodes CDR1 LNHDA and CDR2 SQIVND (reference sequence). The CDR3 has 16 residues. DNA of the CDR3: TGTGCCAGTAGTACCCTTTCGGGACAGGGGTATAATGGCTACACCTTC. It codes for CASSTLSGQGYNGYTF. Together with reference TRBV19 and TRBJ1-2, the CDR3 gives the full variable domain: DGGITQSPKYLFRKEGQNVTLSCEQNLNHDAMYWYRQDPGQGLRLIYYSQIVNDFQKGDIAEGYSVSREKKESFPLTVTSAQKNPTAFYLCASSTLSGQGYNGYTFGSGTRLTVV.

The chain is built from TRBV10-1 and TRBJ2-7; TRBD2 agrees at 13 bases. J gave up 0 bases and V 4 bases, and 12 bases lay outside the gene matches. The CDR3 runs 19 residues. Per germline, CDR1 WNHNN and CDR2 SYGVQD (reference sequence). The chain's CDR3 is CASSAGLAGRGGHSYEQYF. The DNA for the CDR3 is TGCGCCAGCAGTGCGGGACTAGCGGGACGAGGTGGGCACTCCTACGAGCAGTACTTC.

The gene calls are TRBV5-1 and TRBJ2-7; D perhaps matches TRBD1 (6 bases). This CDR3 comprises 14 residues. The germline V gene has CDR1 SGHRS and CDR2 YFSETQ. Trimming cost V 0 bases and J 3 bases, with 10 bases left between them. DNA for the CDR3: TGCGCCAGCAGCTTGGCACAGGGCAACTACGAGCAGTACGTC. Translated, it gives CASSLAQGNYEQYV.

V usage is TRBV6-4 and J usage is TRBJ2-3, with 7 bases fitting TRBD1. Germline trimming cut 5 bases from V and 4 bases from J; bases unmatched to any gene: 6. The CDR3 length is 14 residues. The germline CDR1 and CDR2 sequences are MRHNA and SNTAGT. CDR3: CASSRGPVPDTQYF. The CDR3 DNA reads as TGTGCCAGCAGTAGGGGGCCAGTTCCAGATACGCAGTATTTT.

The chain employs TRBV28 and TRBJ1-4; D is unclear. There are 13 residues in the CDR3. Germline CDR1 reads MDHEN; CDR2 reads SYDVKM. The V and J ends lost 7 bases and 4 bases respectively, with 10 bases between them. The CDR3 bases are TGTGCCAGCAACCCCGGGATTAATGAAAAACTGTTTTTT. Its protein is CASNPGINEKLFF.